A selection of T cell receptor beta chains follows, all from one sample in a study of Tregs in tolerant kidney transplant recipients. Generated by immunoSEQ multiplex PCR, the TCRdb table keeps only in-frame clones and is missing some. The table includes 14,000 to 15,000 clones, around 80% detected once. The sequencing here drew on Tregs from blood, taken before the transplant. These receptors all stem from a human donor who received a combined kidney and bone marrow transplant. CDR3s include the opening cysteine and the closing phenylalanine or tryptophan.

v_gene: TRBV5-6; j_gene: TRBJ2-1; CDR3aa: CASSLEGERSYNEQFF
v_gene: TRBV7-6; j_gene: TRBJ1-4; CDR3aa: CASSLGALTNEKLFF
v_gene: TRBV7-6; j_gene: TRBJ2-3; CDR3aa: CASSLARVEDTQYF
v_gene: TRBV5-1; j_gene: TRBJ2-5; CDR3aa: CASSWGGGAEETQYF
v_gene: TRBV5-1; j_gene: TRBJ2-7; CDR3aa: CASSLTGRGYEQYF
v_gene: TRBV10-3; j_gene: TRBJ1-5; CDR3aa: CAISEGEGNQPQHF
v_gene: TRBV21-1; j_gene: TRBJ1-4; CDR3aa: CASSKYDRRNEKLFF
v_gene: TRBV11-2; j_gene: TRBJ1-3; CDR3aa: CASSPQSAGVGNTIYF
v_gene: TRBV27; j_gene: TRBJ1-3; CDR3aa: CASSFRGPSGNTIYF
v_gene: TRBV7-9; j_gene: TRBJ1-6; CDR3aa: CASSLGASGGNSPLHF
v_gene: TRBV9; j_gene: TRBJ2-5; CDR3aa: CASSVATGGQETQYF
v_gene: TRBV7-2; j_gene: TRBJ1-5; CDR3aa: CASSLQGAVYSNQPQHF
v_gene: TRBV6-5; j_gene: TRBJ1-4; CDR3aa: CASSSSRRGRGEKLFF
v_gene: TRBV27; j_gene: TRBJ1-2; CDR3aa: CASTPRTGTGGYTF
v_gene: TRBV5-1; j_gene: TRBJ2-3; CDR3aa: CASSTGLAGGTDTQYF
v_gene: TRBV6-5; j_gene: TRBJ2-1; CDR3aa: CASSTGLAAYNEQFF
v_gene: TRBV6-5; j_gene: TRBJ2-1; CDR3aa: CASRKLSSYNEQFF
v_gene: TRBV2; j_gene: TRBJ2-2; CDR3aa: CASSGLAGGRVGELFF
v_gene: TRBV6-6; j_gene: TRBJ2-3; CDR3aa: CASRTSGGPTDTQYF
v_gene: TRBV5-1; j_gene: TRBJ2-3; CDR3aa: CASRLPGTGGFMDTQYF
v_gene: TRBV4-1; j_gene: TRBJ2-1; CDR3aa: CASSHLTTAGSGGQFF
v_gene: TRBV7-2; j_gene: TRBJ1-1; CDR3aa: CASSWGQGQNTEAFF
v_gene: TRBV6-5; j_gene: TRBJ1-2; CDR3aa: CASTNTGANYGYTF
v_gene: TRBV5-4; j_gene: TRBJ1-2; CDR3aa: CASSSEGSIYGYTF
v_gene: TRBV28; j_gene: TRBJ1-2; CDR3aa: CASSLPGGFGYTF
v_gene: TRBV29-1; j_gene: TRBJ2-3; CDR3aa: CSANTDTQYF
v_gene: TRBV13; j_gene: TRBJ2-7; CDR3aa: CASSLIASGSYEQYF
v_gene: TRBV2; j_gene: TRBJ2-7; CDR3aa: CASSEGTSDPRWDF
v_gene: TRBV18; j_gene: TRBJ2-7; CDR3aa: CASSHGRTGDYEQYF
v_gene: TRBV7-9; j_gene: TRBJ1-2; CDR3aa: CASSLGAGAPRSGYTF
v_gene: TRBV29-1; j_gene: TRBJ1-3; CDR3aa: CSAGTVSGNTIYF
v_gene: TRBV7-2; j_gene: TRBJ1-2; CDR3aa: CASSPGVANYGYTF
v_gene: TRBV28; j_gene: TRBJ1-1; CDR3aa: CASRRFPGQGVNTEAFF
v_gene: TRBV7-8; j_gene: TRBJ2-3; CDR3aa: CASSNLRDYYTDTQYF
v_gene: TRBV7-2; j_gene: TRBJ1-3; CDR3aa: CASSPTGLSGNTIYF
v_gene: TRBV29-1; j_gene: TRBJ2-1; CDR3aa: CSVRESNYNEQFF
v_gene: TRBV29-1; j_gene: TRBJ1-1; CDR3aa: CSVESLTALNTEAFF
v_gene: TRBV27; j_gene: TRBJ2-2; CDR3aa: CASSPFGGGNTGELFF
v_gene: TRBV10-2; j_gene: TRBJ1-3; CDR3aa: CASSAGAGNTIYF
v_gene: TRBV15; j_gene: TRBJ2-5; CDR3aa: CATSPGQGQETQYF
v_gene: TRBV7-2; j_gene: TRBJ1-2; CDR3aa: CASSLVGGGDYGYTF
v_gene: TRBV29-1; j_gene: TRBJ2-3; CDR3aa: CSVGIAGSTDTQYF